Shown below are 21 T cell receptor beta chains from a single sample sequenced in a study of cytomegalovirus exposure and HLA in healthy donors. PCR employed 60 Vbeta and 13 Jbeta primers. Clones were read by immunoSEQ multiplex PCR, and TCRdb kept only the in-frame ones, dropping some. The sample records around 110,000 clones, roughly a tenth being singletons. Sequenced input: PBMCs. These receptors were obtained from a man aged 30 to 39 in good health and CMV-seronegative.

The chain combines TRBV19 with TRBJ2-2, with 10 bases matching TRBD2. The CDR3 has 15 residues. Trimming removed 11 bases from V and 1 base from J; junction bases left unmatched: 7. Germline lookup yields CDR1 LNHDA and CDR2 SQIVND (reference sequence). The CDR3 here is CASSRLAGNTGELFF. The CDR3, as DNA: TGTGCCTCATCGAGACTAGCGGGGAACACCGGGGAGCTGTTTTTT.

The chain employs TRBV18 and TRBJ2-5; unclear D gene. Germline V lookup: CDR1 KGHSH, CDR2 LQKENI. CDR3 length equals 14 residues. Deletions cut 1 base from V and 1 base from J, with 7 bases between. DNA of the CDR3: TGTGCCAGCTCACCACGGGCCCTCCAAGAGACCCAGTACTTC. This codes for CASSPRALQETQYF.

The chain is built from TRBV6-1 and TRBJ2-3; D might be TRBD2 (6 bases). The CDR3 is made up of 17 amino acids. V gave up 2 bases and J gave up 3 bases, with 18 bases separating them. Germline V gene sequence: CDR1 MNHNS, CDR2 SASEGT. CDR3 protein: CASSELYGGGTTDTQYF. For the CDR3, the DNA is TGTGCCAGCAGTGAACTTTACGGGGGAGGCACGACAGATACGCAGTATTTT.

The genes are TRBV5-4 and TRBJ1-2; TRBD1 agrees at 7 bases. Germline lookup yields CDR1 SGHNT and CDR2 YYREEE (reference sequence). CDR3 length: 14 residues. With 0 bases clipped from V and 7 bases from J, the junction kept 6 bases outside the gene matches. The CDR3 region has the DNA TGTGCCAGCAGCTTGGCAGGGGGAAGCGGTGGCTACACCTTC. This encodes CASSLAGGSGGYTF.

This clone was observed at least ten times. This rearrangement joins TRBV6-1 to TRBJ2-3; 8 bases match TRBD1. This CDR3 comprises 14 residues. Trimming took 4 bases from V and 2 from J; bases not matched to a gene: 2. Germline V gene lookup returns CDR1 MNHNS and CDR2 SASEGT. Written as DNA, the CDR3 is TGTGCCAGCAGTGGGACAGGGCACACAGATACGCAGTATTTT. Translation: CASSGTGHTDTQYF.

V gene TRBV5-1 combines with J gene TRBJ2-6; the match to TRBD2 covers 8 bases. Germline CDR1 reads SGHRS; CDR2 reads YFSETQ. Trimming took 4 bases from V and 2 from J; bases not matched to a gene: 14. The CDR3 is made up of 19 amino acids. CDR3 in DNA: TGCGCCAGCAGCCCTGGAAGCTTCGGGAGGGCCCCTGGGGCCAACGTCCTGACTTTC. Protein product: CASSPGSFGRAPGANVLTF.

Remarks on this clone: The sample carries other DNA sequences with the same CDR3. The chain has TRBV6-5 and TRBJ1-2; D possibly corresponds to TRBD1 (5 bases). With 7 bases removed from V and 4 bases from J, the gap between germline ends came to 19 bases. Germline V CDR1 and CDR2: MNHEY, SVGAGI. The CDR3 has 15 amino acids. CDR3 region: CASKEGHALIYGYTF. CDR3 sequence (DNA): TGTGCCAGCAAGGAAGGACATGCTCTAATCTATGGCTACACCTTC.

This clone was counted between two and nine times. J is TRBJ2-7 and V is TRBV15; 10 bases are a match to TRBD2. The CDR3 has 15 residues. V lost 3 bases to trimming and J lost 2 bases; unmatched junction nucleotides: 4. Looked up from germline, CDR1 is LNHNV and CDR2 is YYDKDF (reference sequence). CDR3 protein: CATSSWTSGTYEQYF. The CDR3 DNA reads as TGTGCCACCAGCAGCTGGACTAGCGGTACCTACGAGCAGTACTTC.

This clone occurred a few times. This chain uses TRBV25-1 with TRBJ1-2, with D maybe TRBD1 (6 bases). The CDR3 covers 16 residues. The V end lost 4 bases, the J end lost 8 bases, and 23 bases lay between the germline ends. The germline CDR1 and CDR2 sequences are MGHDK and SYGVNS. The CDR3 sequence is CASSGVVGQGRVGYTF. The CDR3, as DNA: TGTGCCAGCAGTGGAGTGGTCGGTCAGGGGAGGGTCGGCTACACCTTC.

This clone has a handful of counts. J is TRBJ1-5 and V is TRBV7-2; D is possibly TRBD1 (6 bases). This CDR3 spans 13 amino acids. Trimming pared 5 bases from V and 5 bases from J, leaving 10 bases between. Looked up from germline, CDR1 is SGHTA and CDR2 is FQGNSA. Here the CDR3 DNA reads TGTGCCAGCAGCCCGTCAGGGGATCAGCCCCAGCATTTT. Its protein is CASSPSGDQPQHF.

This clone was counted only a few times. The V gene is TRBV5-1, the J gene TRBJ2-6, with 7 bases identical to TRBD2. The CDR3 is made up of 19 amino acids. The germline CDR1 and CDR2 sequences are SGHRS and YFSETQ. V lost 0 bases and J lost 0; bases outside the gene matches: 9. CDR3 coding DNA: TGCGCCAGCAGCTTGGGATCGGGGGGATCTCTCTCTGGGGCCAACGTCCTGACTTTC. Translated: CASSLGSGGSLSGANVLTF. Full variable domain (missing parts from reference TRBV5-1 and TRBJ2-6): KAGVTQTPRYLIKTRGQQVTLSCSPISGHRSVSWYQQTPGQGLQFLFEYFSETQRNKGNFPGRFSGRQFSNSRSEMNVSTLELGDSALYLCASSLGSGGSLSGANVLTFGAGSRLTVL.

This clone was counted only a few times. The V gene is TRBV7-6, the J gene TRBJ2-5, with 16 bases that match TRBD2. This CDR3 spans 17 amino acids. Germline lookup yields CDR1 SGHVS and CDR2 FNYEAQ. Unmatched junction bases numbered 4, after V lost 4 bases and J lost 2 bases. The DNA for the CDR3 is TGTGCCAGCAGCTCGGGACTAGCGGGAGGGGGTCAAGAGACCCAGTACTTC. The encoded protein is CASSSGLAGGGQETQYF.

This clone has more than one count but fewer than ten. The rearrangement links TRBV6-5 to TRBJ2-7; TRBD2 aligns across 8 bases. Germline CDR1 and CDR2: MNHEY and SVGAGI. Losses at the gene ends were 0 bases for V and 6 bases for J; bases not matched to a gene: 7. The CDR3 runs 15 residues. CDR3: CASSYSMRGDREQYF. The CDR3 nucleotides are TGTGCCAGCAGTTACTCGATGCGGGGGGATCGCGAGCAGTACTTC.

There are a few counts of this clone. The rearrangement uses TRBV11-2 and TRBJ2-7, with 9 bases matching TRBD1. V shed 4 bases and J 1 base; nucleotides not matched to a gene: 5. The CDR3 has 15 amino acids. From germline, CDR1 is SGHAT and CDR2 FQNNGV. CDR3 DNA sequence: TGTGCCAGCAGCTCCTACAGGGGGCGATCCTACGAGCAGTACTTC. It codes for CASSSYRGRSYEQYF.

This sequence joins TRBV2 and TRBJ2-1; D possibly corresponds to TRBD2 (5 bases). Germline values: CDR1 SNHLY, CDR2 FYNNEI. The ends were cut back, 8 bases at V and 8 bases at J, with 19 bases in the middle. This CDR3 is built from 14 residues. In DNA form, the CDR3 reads TGTGCCAGCGCGAAGGACTCGCGATACGATGAGCAGTTCTTC. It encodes CASAKDSRYDEQFF.

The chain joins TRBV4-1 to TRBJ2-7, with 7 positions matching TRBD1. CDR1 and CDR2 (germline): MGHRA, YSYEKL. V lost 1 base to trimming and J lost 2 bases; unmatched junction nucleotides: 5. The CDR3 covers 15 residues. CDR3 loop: CASSQGTGPAYEQYF. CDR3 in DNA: TGCGCCAGCAGCCAAGGGACAGGACCAGCCTACGAGCAGTACTTC.

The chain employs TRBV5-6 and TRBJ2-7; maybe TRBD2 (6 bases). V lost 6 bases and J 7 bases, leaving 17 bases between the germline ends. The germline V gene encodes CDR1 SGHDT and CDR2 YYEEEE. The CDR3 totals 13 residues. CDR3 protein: CASTLGSGLEQYF. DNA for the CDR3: TGTGCCAGCACCCTGGGTAGCGGACTGGAGCAGTACTTC.

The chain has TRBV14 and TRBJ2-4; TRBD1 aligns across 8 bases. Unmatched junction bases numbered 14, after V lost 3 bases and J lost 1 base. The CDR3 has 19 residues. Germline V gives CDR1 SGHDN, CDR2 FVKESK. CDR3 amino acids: CASSQRQGHEAWAKNIQYF. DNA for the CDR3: TGTGCCAGCAGCCAGAGACAGGGGCATGAGGCTTGGGCCAAAAACATTCAGTACTTC.

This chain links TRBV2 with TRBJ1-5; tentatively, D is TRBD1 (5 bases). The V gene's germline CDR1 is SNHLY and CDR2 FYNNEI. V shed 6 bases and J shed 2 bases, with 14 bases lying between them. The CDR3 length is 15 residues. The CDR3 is CASSVQGLGNQPQHF. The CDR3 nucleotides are TGTGCCAGCAGCGTTCAGGGTTTGGGCAATCAGCCCCAGCATTTT.

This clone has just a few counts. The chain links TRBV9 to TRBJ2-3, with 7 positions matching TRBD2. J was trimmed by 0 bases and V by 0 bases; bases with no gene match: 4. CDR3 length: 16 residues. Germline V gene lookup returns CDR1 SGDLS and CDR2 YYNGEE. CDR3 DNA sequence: TGTGCCAGCAGCGTAGGCCTAGCGGATAGCACAGATACGCAGTATTTT. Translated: CASSVGLADSTDTQYF.

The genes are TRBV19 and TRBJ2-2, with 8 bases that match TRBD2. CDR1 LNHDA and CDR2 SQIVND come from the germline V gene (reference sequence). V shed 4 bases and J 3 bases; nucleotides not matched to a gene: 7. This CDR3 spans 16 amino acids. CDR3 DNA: TGTGCCAGTAGTAGCTGGCGGGGGGAATACACCGGGGAGCTGTTTTTT. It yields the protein CASSSWRGEYTGELFF.